The 21 T cell receptor beta chains below come from one sample, sequenced in a study of T cell changes during pregnancy in multiple sclerosis. Clones were read by immunoSEQ multiplex PCR, and TCRdb kept only the in-frame ones, dropping some. The sample has fewer than 40,000 clones, 92% seen once. The sample in question was CD4+ T cells from peripheral blood mononuclear cells, obtained in the third trimester of pregnancy. These receptors were obtained from a female donor with multiple sclerosis, enrolled in a pregnancy study.

The gene calls are TRBV2 and TRBJ2-5, with 7 positions matching TRBD1. The CDR3 runs to 13 residues. CDR1 and CDR2 from the germline V gene are SNHLY and FYNNEI. Germline trimming cut 4 bases from V and 4 bases from J; bases unmatched to any gene: 3. The CDR3 DNA reads as TGTGCCAGCAGTGGGGACAGCCGAGAGACCCAGTACTTC. This encodes CASSGDSRETQYF.

The chain links TRBV18 to TRBJ2-3; a weak D match, TRBD1 (6 bases). From germline, CDR1 is KGHSH and CDR2 LQKENI. With 0 bases removed from V and 5 bases from J, the gap between germline ends came to 15 bases. The CDR3 contains 16 residues. CDR3 DNA sequence: TGTGCCAGCTCACCACCACAGGGTGGAGAAGGAGATACGCAGTATTTT. This codes for CASSPPQGGEGDTQYF.

The CDR3 spells CASSLASGRLADTQYF. The CDR3 DNA is TGTGCCAGCAGTTTGGCTAGCGGGAGGTTGGCAGATACGCAGTATTTT. V gene TRBV27 combines with J gene TRBJ2-3, with 11 bases fitting TRBD2. Germline V lookup: CDR1 MNHEY, CDR2 SMNVEV (reference sequence). The CDR3 length is 16 residues. V shed 3 bases, J shed 4 bases, and the junction held 6 bases outside the gene matches.

The chain combines TRBV7-2 with TRBJ1-2; no firm D call. The CDR3 has 13 residues. Germline CDR1 reads SGHTA; CDR2 reads FQGNSA. V lost 5 bases to trimming and J lost 4 bases, with 11 bases between them. The CDR3 DNA reads as TGTGCCAGCAGCCCCTACTTGATCTATGGCTACACCTTC. It yields the protein CASSPYLIYGYTF. The complete variable domain, with remaining parts taken from reference TRBV7-2 and TRBJ1-2, reads GAGVSQSPSNKVTEKGKDVELRCDPISGHTALYWYRQSLGQGLEFLIYFQGNSAPDKSGLPSDRFSAERTGGSVSTLTIQRTQQEDSAVYLCASSPYLIYGYTFGSGTRLTVV.

The chain combines TRBV10-1 with TRBJ2-3; TRBD2 agrees at 9 bases. The V gene's germline CDR1 is WNHNN and CDR2 SYGVQD (reference sequence). CDR3 size: 17 residues. J gave up 3 bases and V 0 bases, and 7 bases lay outside the gene matches. CDR3 in DNA: TGCGCCAGCAGTGAGTCGACGGGTCTAGCGGGAACAGATACGCAGTATTTT. As protein: CASSESTGLAGTDTQYF.

V usage is TRBV25-1 and J usage is TRBJ2-6; 7 bases line up with TRBD1. From germline, CDR1 is MGHDK and CDR2 SYGVNS. After removal of 4 bases from V and 2 bases from J, the junction contained 8 bases not matched to a gene. The CDR3 sequence is 17 residues long. CDR3 nucleotide sequence: TGTGCCAGCAGTGGCCGACAGGGCCGTCCTGGGGCCAACGTCCTGACTTTC. Translation: CASSGRQGRPGANVLTF.

The chain uses TRBV18 and TRBJ2-1; D perhaps matches TRBD2 (5 bases). CDR1 and CDR2 from the germline V gene are KGHSH and LQKENI. Deletions cut 3 bases from V and 10 bases from J, with 13 bases between. CDR3 length: 13 residues. The CDR3 region is CASSPRAEREQFF. The CDR3, as DNA: TGTGCCAGCTCACCGAGAGCCGAGCGGGAGCAGTTCTTC.

The chain combines TRBV18 with TRBJ2-1; TRBD2 matches 8 bases. The junction had 13 bases not matched to a gene; V was cut back by 3 bases and J by 12 bases. Germline V gene sequence: CDR1 KGHSH, CDR2 LQKENI. The CDR3 totals 15 residues. This CDR3 is CASSPGASGSLGQFF. The CDR3 nucleotides are TGTGCCAGCTCACCGGGTGCTAGCGGGTCCCTAGGGCAGTTCTTC.

The rearrangement uses TRBV6-1 and TRBJ2-1; D unclear. The CDR3 has 12 residues. Germline CDR1 MNHNS, CDR2 SASEGT. V was cut by 5 bases and J by 6 bases, with 8 bases left in between. The CDR3 coding sequence is TGTGCCAGCAGTATGCAGTTCAATGAGCAGTTCTTC. This sequence encodes CASSMQFNEQFF.

The V call is TRBV11-1, the J call TRBJ1-1; tentative D call: TRBD1 (5 bases). The germline CDR1 and CDR2 sequences are SGHAT and FQDESV (reference sequence). There are 14 residues in the CDR3. V was pared by 1 base and J by 4 bases, with 10 bases between. CDR3 DNA sequence: TGTGCCAGCAGCTTAGGAAGGGGCCTCACTGAAGCTTTCTTT. Its protein is CASSLGRGLTEAFF.

This chain connects TRBV7-2 to TRBJ2-5; 8 positions agree with TRBD1. V lost 1 base, J lost 4 bases, and 8 bases stayed unmatched. The CDR3 loop spans 16 amino acids. Per germline, CDR1 SGHTA and CDR2 FQGNSA. The CDR3 loop is CASSLDGQGWGETQYF. CDR3 nucleotides: TGTGCCAGCAGCTTAGACGGACAGGGTTGGGGAGAGACCCAGTACTTC.

The chain is built from TRBV18 and TRBJ2-1; 11 bases line up with TRBD2. The CDR3 covers 15 residues. Germline values: CDR1 KGHSH, CDR2 LQKENI. V shed 3 bases and J 8 bases; nucleotides not matched to a gene: 6. The CDR3 protein is CASSPTSGSLDEQFF. CDR3 coding DNA: TGTGCCAGCTCACCTACTAGCGGGAGCCTCGATGAGCAGTTCTTC.

CDR3 in DNA: TGCGCCAGCAGTGAGTCGGCAGGTAGCACTGAAGCTTTCTTT. Residues: CASSESAGSTEAFF. The chain couples TRBV10-1 to TRBJ1-1; D unclear. The CDR3 is 14 residues long. The V gene lost 0 bases and the J gene lost 4 bases, with 9 bases spanning the gap. Germline lookup yields CDR1 WNHNN and CDR2 SYGVQD (reference sequence).

This chain connects TRBV18 to TRBJ1-1, with D unclear. Germline values: CDR1 KGHSH, CDR2 LQKENI. The ends were cut back, 3 bases at V and 3 bases at J, with 5 bases in the middle. There are 12 residues in the CDR3. The CDR3 DNA follows: TGTGCCAGCTCACCGGCAGACACTGAAGCTTTCTTT. Translated, it gives CASSPADTEAFF.

The chain uses TRBV9 and TRBJ2-3, with TRBD1 matching 9 bases. This CDR3 spans 16 amino acids. Germline V gene data show CDR1 as SGDLS and CDR2 as YYNGEE. The ends lost 4 bases at V and 1 base at J; junction bases unmatched: 7. CDR3 region: CASSFHRDRGTDTQYF. For the CDR3, the DNA is TGTGCCAGCAGCTTCCATAGGGACAGGGGCACAGATACGCAGTATTTT.

This chain joins TRBV6-1 and TRBJ1-1; a possible D gene is TRBD1 (6 bases). V lost 1 base and J lost 2, with 14 bases in between. CDR3 size: 16 residues. CDR1 MNHNS and CDR2 SASEGT come from the germline V gene. The CDR3 region has the DNA TGTGCCAGCAGTGAAGGGGGGTGGGGGCAAAACACTGAAGCTTTCTTT. This gives the protein CASSEGGWGQNTEAFF.

The chain is built from TRBV6-1 and TRBJ2-7; 7 bases are a match to TRBD1. V lost 7 bases to trimming and J lost 2 bases; unmatched junction nucleotides: 5. Looked up from germline, CDR1 is MNHNS and CDR2 is SASEGT. This CDR3 is 13 amino acids long. CDR3: CASTGQVAYEQYF. CDR3 nucleotides: TGTGCCAGCACCGGACAGGTGGCCTACGAGCAGTACTTC.

The rearrangement links TRBV6-1 to TRBJ2-2; tentative D call: TRBD1 (5 bases). Trimming cost V 2 bases and J 3 bases, with 7 bases left between them. Germline CDR1 and CDR2: MNHNS and SASEGT. The CDR3 covers 14 residues. The CDR3 DNA is TGTGCCAGCAGTGAAATGACAGACACCGGGGAGCTGTTTTTT. Protein product: CASSEMTDTGELFF.

The chain couples TRBV5-1 to TRBJ2-3; D possibly corresponds to TRBD2 (6 bases). CDR1 and CDR2 from the germline V gene are SGHRS and YFSETQ. The CDR3 sequence is 15 residues long. The V gene lost 0 bases and the J gene lost 1 base, with 9 bases spanning the gap. CDR3 amino acids: CASSLAGGGTDTQYF. CDR3 bases: TGCGCCAGCAGCTTGGCCGGCGGGGGCACAGATACGCAGTATTTT.

This clone was seen a single time. The chain joins TRBV7-2 to TRBJ2-1; TRBD2 aligns across 7 bases. Germline V lookup: CDR1 SGHTA, CDR2 FQGNSA. This CDR3 spans 13 amino acids. Trimming removed 8 bases from V and 7 bases from J; junction bases left unmatched: 8. For the CDR3, the DNA is TGTGCCAGCGGGCGCGGGAGCTCAAATGAGCAGTTCTTC. This translates into CASGRGSSNEQFF.

This clone came up once. The chain couples TRBV10-3 to TRBJ2-5, with D hard to call. The ends were cut back, 4 bases at V and 0 bases at J, with 12 bases in the middle. The CDR3 sequence is 15 residues long. Germline V gene data show CDR1 as ENHRY and CDR2 as SYGVKD. CDR3 in DNA: TGTGCCATCAGTGGAACCTCAGACAACCAAGAGACCCAGTACTTC. Protein: CAISGTSDNQETQYF.